The clone carrying this T cell receptor beta chain was seen only a few times. The sample originates from a study of blood T cells in healthy people across ages. Primers used in a second PCR of roughly 7 to 11 cycles were a sample-barcoded 5' primer and a J-beta primer mix. Every molecule of cDNA carried a tag from a template-switch adaptor with 12 random nucleotides. TCRdb redid the calling of the 5' RACE reads with MiXCR, one entry per CDR3 protein. The table records some 790,000 distinct CDR3 sequences, about 30% of them present only once. Deletions cut 4 bases from V and 7 bases from J, with 14 bases between. In germline, CDR1 is LGHDT, CDR2 YNNKEL (reference sequence). This CDR3 has 14 residues.

Source material: blood. This receptor was identified in a woman older than 75 in good health. The V and J genes are TRBV3-1 and TRBJ1-5; D may be TRBD1 (6 bases). The CDR3 reads CASSPDGGPQPQHF. Written as DNA, the CDR3 is TGTGCCAGCAGCCCAGACGGGGGGCCCCAGCCCCAGCATTTT.